This is a list of T cell receptor beta chains from one sample in a study of T cells in Graves' hyperthyroidism and ophthalmopathy. Each CDR3 protein gets one entry after TCRdb re-called the multiplex PCR reads with MiXCR. Altogether about 570,000 distinct CDR3 sequences are present, about half being singletons, with the ten largest covering 15% to 20%. The sequencing sample was made of peripheral blood or thyroid tissue (not recorded which). The receptors were gathered from an adult woman with Graves' disease, either hyperthyroidism or ophthalmopathy (not recorded which). Each CDR3 is given without its conserved first and last residue. D genes are given only for firm matches. Rows give clone size only sometimes, using once, few, many, or a class for an expanded clone.

AISESTGDEQY few TRBJ2-7 NA TRBV10-3
ASSDTTARPLH many TRBJ1-6 NA TRBV6-1
ASSLQGSSVEQY NA TRBJ2-7 NA TRBV28
ASSLHPGGNQPQH few TRBJ1-5 NA TRBV7-2
ASSHGQARETQY NA TRBJ2-5 TRBD1 TRBV10-1
ASTGTGSYEQY many TRBJ2-7 TRBD1 TRBV6-2/TRBV6-3
ASSAGQERSPLH NA TRBJ1-6 TRBD1 TRBV5-6
AISHRESEKLF NA TRBJ1-4 NA TRBV10-3
AISEEPGGHGYT many TRBJ1-2 NA TRBV10-3
ASRFRDTVIEQY many TRBJ2-7 NA TRBV6-2/TRBV6-3